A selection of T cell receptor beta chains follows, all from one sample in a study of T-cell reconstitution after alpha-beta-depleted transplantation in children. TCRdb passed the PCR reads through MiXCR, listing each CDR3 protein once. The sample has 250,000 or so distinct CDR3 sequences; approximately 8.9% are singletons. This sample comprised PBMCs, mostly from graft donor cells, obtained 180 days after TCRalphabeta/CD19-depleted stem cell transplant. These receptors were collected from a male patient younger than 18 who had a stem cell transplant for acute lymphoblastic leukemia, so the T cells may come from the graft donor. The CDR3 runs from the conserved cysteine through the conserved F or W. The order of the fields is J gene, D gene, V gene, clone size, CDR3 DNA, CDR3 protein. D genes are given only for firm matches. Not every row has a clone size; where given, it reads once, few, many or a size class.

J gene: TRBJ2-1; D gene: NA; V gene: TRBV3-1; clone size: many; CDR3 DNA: TGTGCCAGCAGTCTCCTAGCGCCCTCCTACAATGAGCAGTTCTTC; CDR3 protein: CASSLLAPSYNEQFF
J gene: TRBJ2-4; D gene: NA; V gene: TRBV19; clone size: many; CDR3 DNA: TGTGCCAGTAGGGTAGGGGTCTCCAAAAACATTCAGTACTTC; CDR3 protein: CASRVGVSKNIQYF
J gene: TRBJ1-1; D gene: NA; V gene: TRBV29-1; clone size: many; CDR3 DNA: TGCAGCGTTGGATGGGGGGCAGGGAACACTGAAGCTTTCTTT; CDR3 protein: CSVGWGAGNTEAFF
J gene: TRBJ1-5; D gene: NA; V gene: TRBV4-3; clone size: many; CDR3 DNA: TGCGCCAGCAGCCAAGAGGTTGGCAGAGATCAGCCCCAGCATTTT; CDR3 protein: CASSQEVGRDQPQHF
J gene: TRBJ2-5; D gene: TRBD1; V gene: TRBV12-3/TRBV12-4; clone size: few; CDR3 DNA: TGTGCCAGCAGCCCGGGACAGGGGGTGTGGGAGACCCAGTACTTC; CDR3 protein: CASSPGQGVWETQYF
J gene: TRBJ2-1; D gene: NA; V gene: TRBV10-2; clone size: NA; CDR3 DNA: TGCGCCAGCAGTGACGAGAGGGGGGCAATAACCTACAATGAGCAGTTCTTC; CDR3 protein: CASSDERGAITYNEQFF
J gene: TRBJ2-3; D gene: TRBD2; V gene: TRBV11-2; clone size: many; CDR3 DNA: TGTGCCAGCAGCTTAGATCGGTGGCGGGAGGGCCCCTCGGAGTTATATACGCAGTATTTT; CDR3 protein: CASSLDRWREGPSELYTQYF
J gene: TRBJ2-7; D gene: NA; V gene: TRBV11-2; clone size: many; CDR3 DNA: TGTGCCAGCAGCCCAGCGACAGGTCCTTACTACGAGCAGTACTTC; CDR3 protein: CASSPATGPYYEQYF
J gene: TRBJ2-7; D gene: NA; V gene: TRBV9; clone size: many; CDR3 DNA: TGTGCCAGCAGCGTGGGGACCCTAATGTACGAGCAGTACTTC; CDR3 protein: CASSVGTLMYEQYF
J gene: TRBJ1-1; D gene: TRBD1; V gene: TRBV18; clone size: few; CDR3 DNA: TGTGCCAGCTCACCAGACAGGGTGGGCACTGAAGCTTTCTTT; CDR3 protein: CASSPDRVGTEAFF
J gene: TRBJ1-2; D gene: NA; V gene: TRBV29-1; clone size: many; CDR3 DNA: TGCAGCGCTGAACCGGGCCATTCAGCGGGAGGCTACACCTTC; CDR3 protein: CSAEPGHSAGGYTF
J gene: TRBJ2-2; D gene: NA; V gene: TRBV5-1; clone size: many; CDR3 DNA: TGCGCCAGCAGAGGCAAACCCGGGGAGCTGTTTTTT; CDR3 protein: CASRGKPGELFF
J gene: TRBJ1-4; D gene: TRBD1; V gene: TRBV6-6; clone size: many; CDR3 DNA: TGTGCCAGCAGGACAGGGGGGCCTGAAAAACTGTTTTTT; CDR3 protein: CASRTGGPEKLFF
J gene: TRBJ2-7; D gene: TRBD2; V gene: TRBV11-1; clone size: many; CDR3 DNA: TGTGCCAGCAATAGGGCGGGAGGGCCAATTTTGCAATCCTACGAGCAGTACTTC; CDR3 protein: CASNRAGGPILQSYEQYF
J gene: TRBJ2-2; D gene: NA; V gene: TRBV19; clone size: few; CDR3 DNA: TGTGCCAGTAGCCGGGACGGAAACACCGGGGAGCTGTTTTTT; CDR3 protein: CASSRDGNTGELFF
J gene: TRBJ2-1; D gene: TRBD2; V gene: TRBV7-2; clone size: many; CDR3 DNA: TGTGCCAGCAGCTTAGGGGGGACTAGCGGGGCTAACTCCTACAATGAGCAGTTCTTC; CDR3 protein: CASSLGGTSGANSYNEQFF
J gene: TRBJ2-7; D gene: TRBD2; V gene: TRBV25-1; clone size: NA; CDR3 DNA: TGTGCCAGCAGTGAATCGGGAGGGCCCACTAGCAACGAGCAGTACTTC; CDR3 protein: CASSESGGPTSNEQYF
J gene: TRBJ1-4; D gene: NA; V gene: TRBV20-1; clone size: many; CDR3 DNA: TGCAGTGCCGGGGGGACAACTGCAACTAATGAAAAACTGTTTTTT; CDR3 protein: CSAGGTTATNEKLFF
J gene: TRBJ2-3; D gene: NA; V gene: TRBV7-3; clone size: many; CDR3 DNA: TGTGCCAGCAGCTTAGTCAGGGACACAGATACGCAGTATTTT; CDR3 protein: CASSLVRDTDTQYF
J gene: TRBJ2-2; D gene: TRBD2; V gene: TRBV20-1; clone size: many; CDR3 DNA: TGCAGTGCTAGAGATTGGGCTAGCGGGGGGAACACCGGGGAGCTGTTTTTT; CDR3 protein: CSARDWASGGNTGELFF
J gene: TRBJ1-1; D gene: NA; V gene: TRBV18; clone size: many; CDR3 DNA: TGTGCCAGCTCACCAGGGGTAGGACCCTTGGGCACTGAAGCTTTCTTT; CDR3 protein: CASSPGVGPLGTEAFF
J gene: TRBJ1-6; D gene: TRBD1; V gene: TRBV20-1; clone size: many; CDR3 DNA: TGCAGTGCTAGACTACAGGGGGGGGAATCACCCCTCCACTTT; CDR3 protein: CSARLQGGESPLHF
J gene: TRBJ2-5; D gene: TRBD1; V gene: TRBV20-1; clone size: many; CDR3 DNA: TGCAGTGCCCTTCGGGGGACAGGAGGAAAGACCCAGTACTTC; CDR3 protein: CSALRGTGGKTQYF
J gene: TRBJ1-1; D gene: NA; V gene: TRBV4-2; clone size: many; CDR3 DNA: TGTGCCAGCAGCCCCAACCGACCCTCGGGGACTGAAGCTTTCTTT; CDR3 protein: CASSPNRPSGTEAFF
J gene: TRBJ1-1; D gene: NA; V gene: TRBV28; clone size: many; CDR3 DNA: TGTGCCAGCAGTTTTAGGGTGAACACTGAAGCTTTCTTT; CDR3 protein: CASSFRVNTEAFF
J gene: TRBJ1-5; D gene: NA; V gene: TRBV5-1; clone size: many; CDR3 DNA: TGCGCCAGCAGCGCACGAAAGCCCCAGCATTTT; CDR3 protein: CASSARKPQHF
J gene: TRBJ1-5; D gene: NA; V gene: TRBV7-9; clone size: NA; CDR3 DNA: TGTGCCAGCAGCCAACAGGGAAGCAATCAGCCCCAGCATTTT; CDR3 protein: CASSQQGSNQPQHF
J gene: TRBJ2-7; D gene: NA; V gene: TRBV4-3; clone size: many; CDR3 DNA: TGCGCCAGCAGCCAAGAGGGCGCAGGGGAAGGCTACGAGCAGTACTTC; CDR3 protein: CASSQEGAGEGYEQYF
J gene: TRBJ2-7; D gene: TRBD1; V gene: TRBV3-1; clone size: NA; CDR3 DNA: TGTGCCAGCAGCTACGAATCGGACAGGGCGCACGAGCAGTACTTC; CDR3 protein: CASSYESDRAHEQYF
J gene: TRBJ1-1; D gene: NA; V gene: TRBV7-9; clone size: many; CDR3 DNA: TGTGCCAGCACCACCCGGGGATGGGGTGAAGCTTTCTTT; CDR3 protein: CASTTRGWGEAFF
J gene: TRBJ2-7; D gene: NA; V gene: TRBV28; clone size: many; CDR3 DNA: TGTGCCAGCAGGTCCCCTTACTCCTACGAGCAGTACTTC; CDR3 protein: CASRSPYSYEQYF
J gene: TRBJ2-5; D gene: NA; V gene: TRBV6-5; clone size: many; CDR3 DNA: TGTGCCAGCAGTTATTACAGGGTTATCAAGACCCAGTACTTC; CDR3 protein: CASSYYRVIKTQYF
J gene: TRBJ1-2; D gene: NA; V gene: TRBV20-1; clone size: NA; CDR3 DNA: TGCAGTGCTAGAGGATGGACAGCTAACTATGGCTACCCCTTC; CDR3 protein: CSARGWTANYGYPF
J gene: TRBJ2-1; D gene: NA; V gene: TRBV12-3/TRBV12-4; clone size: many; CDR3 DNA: TGTGCCAGCAGGACAGGGGGTGGGGGACTAGAGCACAATGAGCAGTTCTTC; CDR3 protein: CASRTGGGGLEHNEQFF
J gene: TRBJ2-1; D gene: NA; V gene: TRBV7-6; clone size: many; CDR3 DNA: TGTGCCAGCAGCTCGTCTGGCGGGGTCAGCTCCTACAATGAGCAGTTCTTC; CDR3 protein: CASSSSGGVSSYNEQFF
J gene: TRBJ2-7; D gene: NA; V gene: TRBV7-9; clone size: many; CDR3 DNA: TGTGCCAGCAAAGGGGCGCCCTACGAGCAGTACTTC; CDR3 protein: CASKGAPYEQYF
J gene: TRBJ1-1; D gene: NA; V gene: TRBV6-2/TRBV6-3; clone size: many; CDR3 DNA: TGTGCCAGCAGTTTTGGGCGGACTGAAGCTTTCTTT; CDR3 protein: CASSFGRTEAFF
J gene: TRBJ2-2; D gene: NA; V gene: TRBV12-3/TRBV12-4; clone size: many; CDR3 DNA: TGTGCCAGCAGCCGTCTGGGTATGAAGGAGCTGTTTTTT; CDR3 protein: CASSRLGMKELFF
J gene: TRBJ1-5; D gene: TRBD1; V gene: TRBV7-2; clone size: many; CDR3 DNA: TGTGCCAGCAGCTTAGAGCAGGGGGCCCAGCCCCAGCATTTT; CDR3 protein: CASSLEQGAQPQHF
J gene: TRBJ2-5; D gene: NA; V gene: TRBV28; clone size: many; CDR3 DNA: TGTGCCAGCAGTCCCTGGACTGACACACAAGAGACCCAGTACTTC; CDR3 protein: CASSPWTDTQETQYF
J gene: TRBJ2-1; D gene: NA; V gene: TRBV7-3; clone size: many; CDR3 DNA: TGTGCCAGCAGCTTAGAAAGCGGGTTCTCCTACAATGAGCAGTTCTTC; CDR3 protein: CASSLESGFSYNEQFF
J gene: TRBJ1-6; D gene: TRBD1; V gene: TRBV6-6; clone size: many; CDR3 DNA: TGTGCCAGCAGTTATAGCTGGACAGGGGAGAATTCACCCCTCCACTTT; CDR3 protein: CASSYSWTGENSPLHF
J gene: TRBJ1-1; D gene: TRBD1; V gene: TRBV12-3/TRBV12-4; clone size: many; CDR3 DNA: TGTGCCAGCCGCACCAACAAAAGACAGGGGTGGGGGAACACTGAAGCTTTCTTT; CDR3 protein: CASRTNKRQGWGNTEAFF
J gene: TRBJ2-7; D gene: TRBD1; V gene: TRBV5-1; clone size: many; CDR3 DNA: TGCGCCAGCGGAAAACCCGGGACAGGGCCCTACGAGCAGTACTTC; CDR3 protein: CASGKPGTGPYEQYF
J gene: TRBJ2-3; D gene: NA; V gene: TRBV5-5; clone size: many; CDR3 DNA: TGTGCCAGCAGCTTAAGGGGGGGAAGCACAGATACGCAGTATTTT; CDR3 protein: CASSLRGGSTDTQYF
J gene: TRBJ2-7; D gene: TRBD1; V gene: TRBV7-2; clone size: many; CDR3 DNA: TGTGCCAGCAGCTACGACCTGGGACAGGGGGCAGAGCAGTACTTC; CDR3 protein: CASSYDLGQGAEQYF
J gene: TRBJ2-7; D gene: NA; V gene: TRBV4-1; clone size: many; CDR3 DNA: TGCGCCAGCAGCCAAGATGAAGGACGGTGGGAGCAGTACTTC; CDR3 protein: CASSQDEGRWEQYF
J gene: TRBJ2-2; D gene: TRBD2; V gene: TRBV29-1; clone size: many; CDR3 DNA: TGCAGCGTTGATGTACTAGCGGATAACACCGGGGAGCTGTTTTTT; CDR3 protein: CSVDVLADNTGELFF
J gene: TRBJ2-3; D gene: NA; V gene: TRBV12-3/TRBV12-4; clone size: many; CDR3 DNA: TGTGCCAGCACCCTGGAGGGCGGGCCCACAGATACGCAGTATTTT; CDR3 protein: CASTLEGGPTDTQYF
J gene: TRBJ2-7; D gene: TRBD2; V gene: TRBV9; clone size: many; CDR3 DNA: TGTGCCAGCAGCGTAGGGAGTAGCGGGAGGACAATCTACGAGCAGTACTTC; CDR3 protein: CASSVGSSGRTIYEQYF
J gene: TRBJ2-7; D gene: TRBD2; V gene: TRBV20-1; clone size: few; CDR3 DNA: TGCAGTGCTAGTGGCTGGGTAACTAGCGGGAGGCCCACGTCCTACGAGCAGTACTTC; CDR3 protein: CSASGWVTSGRPTSYEQYF
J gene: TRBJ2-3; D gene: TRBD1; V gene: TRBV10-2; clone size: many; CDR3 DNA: TGCGCCAGCAGTGAGGCCCCTGGACAGGCCTTGGATACGCAGTATTTT; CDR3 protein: CASSEAPGQALDTQYF
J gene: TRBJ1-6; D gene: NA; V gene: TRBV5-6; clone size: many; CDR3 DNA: TGTGCCAGCAGCGCCCAGAGGACAGCCTCCTCCTCCTATAATTCACCCCTCCACTTT; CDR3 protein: CASSAQRTASSSYNSPLHF
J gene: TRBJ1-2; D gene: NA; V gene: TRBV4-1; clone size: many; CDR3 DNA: TGCGCCAGCAGCCAAGATGTATGGGACTATGGCTACACCTTC; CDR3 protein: CASSQDVWDYGYTF
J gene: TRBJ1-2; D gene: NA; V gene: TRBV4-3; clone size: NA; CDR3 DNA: TGCGCCAGCAGCCATCGGGGGGGTTTCTATGGCTACACCTTC; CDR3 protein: CASSHRGGFYGYTF
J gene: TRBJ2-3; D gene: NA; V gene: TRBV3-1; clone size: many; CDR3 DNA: TGTGCCAGCAGCCAAGGACCCGCAGCAGATACGCAGTATTTT; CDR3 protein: CASSQGPAADTQYF
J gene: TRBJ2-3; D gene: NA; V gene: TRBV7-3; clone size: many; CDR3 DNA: TGTGCCAGCAGCTTGGGTATCTCTGGCGATACGCAGTATTTT; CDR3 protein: CASSLGISGDTQYF
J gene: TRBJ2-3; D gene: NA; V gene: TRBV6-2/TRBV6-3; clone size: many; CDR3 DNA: TGTGCCAGCAAAGATTCTGCAGCAGATACGCAGTATTTT; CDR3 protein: CASKDSAADTQYF
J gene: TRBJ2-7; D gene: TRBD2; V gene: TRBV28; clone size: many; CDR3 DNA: TGTGCCAGTCGCTGGGCGGGAGACTCCTACGAGCAGTACTTC; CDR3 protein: CASRWAGDSYEQYF